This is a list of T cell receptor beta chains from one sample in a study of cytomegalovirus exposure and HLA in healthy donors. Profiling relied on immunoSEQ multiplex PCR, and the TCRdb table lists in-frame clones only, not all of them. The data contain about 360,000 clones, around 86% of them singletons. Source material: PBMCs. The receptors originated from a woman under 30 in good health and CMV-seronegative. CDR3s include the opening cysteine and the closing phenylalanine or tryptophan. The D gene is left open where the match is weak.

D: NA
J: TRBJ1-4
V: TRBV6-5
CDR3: CASSYLLGGNEKLFF

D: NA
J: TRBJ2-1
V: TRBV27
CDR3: CASSLIRSSYNEQFF

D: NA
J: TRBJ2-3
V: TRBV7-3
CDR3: CASSLTSADTQYF

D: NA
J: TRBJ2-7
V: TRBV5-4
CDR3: CASSLSGSGPYEQYF

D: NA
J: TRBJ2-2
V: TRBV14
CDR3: CASSPLRGSFNTGELFF

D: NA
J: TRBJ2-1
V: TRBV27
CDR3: CASSPLSDEQFF

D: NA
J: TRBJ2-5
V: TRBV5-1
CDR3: CASSPGREAQETQYF

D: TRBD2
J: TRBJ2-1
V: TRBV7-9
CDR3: CASSPKREGNNEQFF

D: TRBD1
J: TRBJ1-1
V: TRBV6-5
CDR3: CASSLTGVSTEAFF

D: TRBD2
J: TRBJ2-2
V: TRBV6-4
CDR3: CASSDSPSGNTGELFF

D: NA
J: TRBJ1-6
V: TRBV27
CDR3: CASMGSGILNSPLHF

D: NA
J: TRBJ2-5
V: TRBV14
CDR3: CASSQGPATQETQYF

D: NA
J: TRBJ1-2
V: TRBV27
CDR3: CASSLSTGPNYGYTF

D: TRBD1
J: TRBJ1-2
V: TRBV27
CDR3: CASSPDRVGAYGYTF

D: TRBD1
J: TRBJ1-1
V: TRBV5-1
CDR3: CASSFRDRNTEAFF

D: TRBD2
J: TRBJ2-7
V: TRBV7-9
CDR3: CASSSPSGGLYEQYF

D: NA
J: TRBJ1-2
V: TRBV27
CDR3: CASSEIEGFGSYGYTF

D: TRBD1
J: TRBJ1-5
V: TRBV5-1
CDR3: CASSPGQGNQPQHF

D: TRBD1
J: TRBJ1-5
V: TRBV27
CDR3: CASSLEGQFRGPQHF

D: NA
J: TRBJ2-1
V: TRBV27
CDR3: CASSLGLYNEQFF

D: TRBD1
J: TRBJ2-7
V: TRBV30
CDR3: CAWSVGGQEALDF

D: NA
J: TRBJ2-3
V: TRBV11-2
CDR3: CASSFTRDGSTDTQYF

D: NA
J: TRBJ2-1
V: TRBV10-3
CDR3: CAISESDSGFNEQFF

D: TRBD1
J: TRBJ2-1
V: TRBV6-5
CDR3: CASRKTGLYEQFF

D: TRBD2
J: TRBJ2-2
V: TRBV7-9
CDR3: CASSSLGGGRQRNTGELFF

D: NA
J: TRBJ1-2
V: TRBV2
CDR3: CASRDYEYGYTF

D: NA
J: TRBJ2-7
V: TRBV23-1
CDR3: CASSLIAVSYEQYF

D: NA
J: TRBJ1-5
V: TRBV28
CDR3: CASSPMSSNQPQHF

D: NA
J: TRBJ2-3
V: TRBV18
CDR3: CASSPAGAPDTQYF

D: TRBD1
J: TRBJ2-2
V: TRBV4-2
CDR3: CASSQQGQGVFANTGELFF

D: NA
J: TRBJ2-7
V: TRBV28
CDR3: CASRKEGGNSYEQYF

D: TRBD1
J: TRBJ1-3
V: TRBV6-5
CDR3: CASSYSGQGGNTIYF

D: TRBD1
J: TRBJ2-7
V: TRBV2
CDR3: CASTIGTAVSYEQYF

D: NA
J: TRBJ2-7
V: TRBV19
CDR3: CASSMGQGVYEQYF